This is a list of T cell receptor beta chains from one sample in a study of T cells in Graves' hyperthyroidism and ophthalmopathy. TCRdb ran MiXCR on the multiplex PCR reads and lists one entry per CDR3 protein. The sample gives 700,000 to 950,000 distinct CDR3 sequences, 30% to 40% of which show up once; 30% to 40% is in the top ten. Input material: blood. These receptor sequences come from a woman in her thirties or forties with Graves' hyperthyroidism. CDR3s include the opening cysteine and the closing phenylalanine or tryptophan. Fields, in order: D gene, V gene, clone size, J gene, CDR3 protein, CDR3 DNA. A D gene is named only where the DNA matches it firmly. The size field is filled for only some rows; it gives once, few, many or a size class.

>.|TRBV4-2|.|TRBJ1-5
CASSQDSYNQPQHF
TGTGCCAGCAGCCAAGACTCGTATAATCAGCCCCAGCATTTT
>TRBD1|TRBV30|few|TRBJ1-3
CAWSSGGQGRNTIYF
TGTGCCTGGAGCTCCGGCGGACAGGGCAGGAACACCATATATTTT
>TRBD1|TRBV20-1|many|TRBJ1-5
CSAIQGGQPQHF
TGCAGTGCGATTCAGGGGGGACAGCCCCAGCATTTT
>TRBD2|TRBV5-1|few|TRBJ2-7
CASRATSGRQSSYEQYF
TGCGCCAGCAGGGCGACTAGCGGGAGGCAGAGCTCCTACGAGCAGTACTTC
>TRBD1|TRBV11-2|many|TRBJ2-5
CASSSRDSLRAQYF
TGTGCCAGCAGCTCCAGGGACAGCCTAAGGGCCCAGTACTTC
>TRBD1|TRBV5-1|.|TRBJ1-4
CASSLSPRDSNEKLFF
TGCGCCAGCAGCTTGTCCCCCCGGGACAGTAATGAAAAACTGTTTTTT
>.|TRBV7-9|.|TRBJ2-5
CASSLRETSTTRYQETQCF
TGTGCCAGCAGCTTAAGGGAGACCTCCACGACAAGATACCAAGAGACCCAGTGCTTC
>.|TRBV14|few|TRBJ2-7
CASSRQGGFTYEQYF
TGTGCCAGCAGCCGGCAGGGCGGCTTTACCTACGAGCAGTACTTC
>.|TRBV20-1|few|TRBJ1-1
CSALGPVNTEAFF
TGCAGTGCGCTGGGACCGGTGAACACTGAAGCTTTCTTT
>.|TRBV5-8|many|TRBJ1-1
CASSSASGVRTEAFF
TGTGCCAGCAGCAGTGCCTCGGGGGTGCGCACTGAAGCTTTCTTT
>TRBD2|TRBV6-6|.|TRBJ2-2
CASSISGSKDTGELFF
TGTGCCAGCAGTATCAGCGGGAGTAAGGACACCGGGGAGCTGTTTTTT
>.|TRBV6-5|few|TRBJ1-1
CASSYPGTTGTEAFF
TGTGCCAGCAGTTACCCCGGGACTACGGGCACTGAAGCTTTCTTT
>.|TRBV19|.|TRBJ1-1
CASSTSKVEAFF
TGTGCCAGTAGTACCTCGAAGGTTGAAGCTTTCTTT
>.|TRBV6-2/TRBV6-3|.|TRBJ1-5
CASSSSGLEPQHF
TGTGCCAGCAGTTCGTCGGGGCTCGAGCCCCAGCATTTT
>.|TRBV5-6|few|TRBJ1-5
CASSLWTDYLSNQPQHF
TGTGCCAGCAGCTTGTGGACAGACTATCTTAGCAATCAGCCCCAGCATTTT
>.|TRBV7-8|few|TRBJ2-7
CASSSRDSYSYEQYF
TGTGCCAGCAGCTCCCGAGACTCCTACTCCTACGAGCAGTACTTC